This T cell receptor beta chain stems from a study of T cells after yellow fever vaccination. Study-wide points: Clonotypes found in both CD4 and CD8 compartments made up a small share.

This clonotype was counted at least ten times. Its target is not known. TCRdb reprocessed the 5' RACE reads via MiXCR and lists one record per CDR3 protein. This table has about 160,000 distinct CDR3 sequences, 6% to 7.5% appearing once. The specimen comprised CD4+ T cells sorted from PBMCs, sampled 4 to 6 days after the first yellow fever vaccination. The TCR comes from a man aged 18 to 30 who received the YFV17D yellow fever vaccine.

The chain's CDR3 is CASSDGTGPPNTIYF. CDR3 nucleotides: TGCGCCAGCAGCGATGGCACAGGGCCGCCAAACACCATATATTTT. The V gene is TRBV5-1, the J gene TRBJ1-3; weak D call: TRBD1 (6 bases). V was shortened by 4 bases and J by 6 bases, with 17 bases between the two germline ends. CDR1 and CDR2 from the germline V gene are SGHRS and YFSETQ. The CDR3 extends over 15 amino acids.